This T cell receptor (beta chain) was sequenced in a study of cytomegalovirus exposure and HLA in healthy donors. Both 60 Vbeta primers and 13 Jbeta primers went into the PCR. This table comes from immunoSEQ multiplex PCR, and its TCRdb copy is limited to in-frame clones, with some not included. Among 130,000 or so clones listed, around 70% were seen once. Unrecorded immune exposure was likely among donors, who were nominally healthy when sampled. Germline V CDR1 and CDR2: SNHLY, FYNNEI. This CDR3 comprises 16 residues. With V trimmed by 6 bases and J by 2 bases, 6 bases remained unmatched. Of note for this clone: No antigen is known for it.

Study-wide results and limits: With later analysis, a missense DCLRE1C variant became linked to TCR beta V- and J-gene trimming.

This receptor was taken from a middle-aged man in good health and CMV-seropositive. Sequencing was done on a sample of PBMCs. This chain uses TRBV2 with TRBJ1-6; 8 bases agree with TRBD1. DNA of the CDR3: TGTGCCAGCAGCCTCGACAGGGGAGCCTATAATTCACCCCTCCACTTT. It is translated as CASSLDRGAYNSPLHF.